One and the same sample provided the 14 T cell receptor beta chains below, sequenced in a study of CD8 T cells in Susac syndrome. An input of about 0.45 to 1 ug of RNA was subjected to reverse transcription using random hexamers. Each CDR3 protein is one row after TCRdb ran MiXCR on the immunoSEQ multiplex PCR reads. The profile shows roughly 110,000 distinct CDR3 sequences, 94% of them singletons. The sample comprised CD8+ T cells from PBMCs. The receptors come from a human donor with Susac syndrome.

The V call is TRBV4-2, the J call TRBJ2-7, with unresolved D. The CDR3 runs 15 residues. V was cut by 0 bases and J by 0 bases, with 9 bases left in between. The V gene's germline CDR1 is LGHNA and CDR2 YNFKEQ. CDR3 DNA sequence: TGTGCCAGCAGCCAAGATCCGGTCGACTCCTACGAGCAGTACTTC. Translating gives CASSQDPVDSYEQYF.

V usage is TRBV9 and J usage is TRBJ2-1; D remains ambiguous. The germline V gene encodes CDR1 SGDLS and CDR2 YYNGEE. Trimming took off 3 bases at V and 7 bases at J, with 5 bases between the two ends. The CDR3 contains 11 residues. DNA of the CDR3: TGTGCCAGCAGCGGCCAGAATGAGCAGTTCTTC. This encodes CASSGQNEQFF.

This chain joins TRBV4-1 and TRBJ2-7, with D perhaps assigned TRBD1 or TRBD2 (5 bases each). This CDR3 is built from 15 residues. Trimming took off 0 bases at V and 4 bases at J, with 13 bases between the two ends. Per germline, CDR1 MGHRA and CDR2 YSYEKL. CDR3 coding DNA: TGCGCCAGCAGCCAAGATAGGGGAGACAGTTACGAGCAGTACTTC. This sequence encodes CASSQDRGDSYEQYF.

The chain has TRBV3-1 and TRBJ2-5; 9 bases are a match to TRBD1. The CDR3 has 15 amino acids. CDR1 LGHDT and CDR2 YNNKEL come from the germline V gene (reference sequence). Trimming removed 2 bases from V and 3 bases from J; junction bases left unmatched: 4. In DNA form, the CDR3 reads TGTGCCAGCAGCCAACCGACAGGGGGAGAAGAGACCCAGTACTTC. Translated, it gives CASSQPTGGEETQYF.

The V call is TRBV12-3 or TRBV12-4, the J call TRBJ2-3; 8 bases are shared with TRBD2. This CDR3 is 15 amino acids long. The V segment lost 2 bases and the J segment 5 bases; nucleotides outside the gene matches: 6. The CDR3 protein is CASSLTAGGLDTQYF. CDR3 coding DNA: TGTGCCAGCAGTTTAACGGCGGGGGGTTTAGATACGCAGTATTTT.

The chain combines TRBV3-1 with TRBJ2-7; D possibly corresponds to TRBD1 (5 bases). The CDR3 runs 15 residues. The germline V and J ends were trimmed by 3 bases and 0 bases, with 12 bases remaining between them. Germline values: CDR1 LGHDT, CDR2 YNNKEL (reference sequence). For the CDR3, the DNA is TGTGCCAGCAGCCATGGCAGGGAATTCTCCTACGAGCAGTACTTC. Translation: CASSHGREFSYEQYF.

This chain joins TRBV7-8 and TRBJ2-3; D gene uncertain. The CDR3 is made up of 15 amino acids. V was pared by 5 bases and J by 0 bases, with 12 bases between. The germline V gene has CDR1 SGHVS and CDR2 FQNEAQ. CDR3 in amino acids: CASSPRPASTDTQYF. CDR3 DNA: TGTGCCAGCAGCCCCAGACCTGCTAGCACAGATACGCAGTATTTT.

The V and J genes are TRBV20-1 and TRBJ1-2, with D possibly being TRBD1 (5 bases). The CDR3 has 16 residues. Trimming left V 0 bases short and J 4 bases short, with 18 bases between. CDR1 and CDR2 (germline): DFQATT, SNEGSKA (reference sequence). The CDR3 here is CSARDSNAGLVYGYTF. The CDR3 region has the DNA TGCAGTGCTAGAGACTCTAACGCGGGGCTGGTCTATGGCTACACCTTC.

The CDR3 is CASSQGAGFVQETQYF. CDR3 DNA: TGCGCCAGCAGCCAAGGGGCAGGGTTTGTCCAAGAGACCCAGTACTTC. The J gene is TRBJ2-5, the V gene TRBV4-1; tentative D call: TRBD1 (5 bases). The germline gives CDR1 MGHRA, CDR2 YSYEKL. The germline V and J ends were trimmed by 1 base and 1 base, with 13 bases remaining between them. The CDR3 has 16 amino acids.

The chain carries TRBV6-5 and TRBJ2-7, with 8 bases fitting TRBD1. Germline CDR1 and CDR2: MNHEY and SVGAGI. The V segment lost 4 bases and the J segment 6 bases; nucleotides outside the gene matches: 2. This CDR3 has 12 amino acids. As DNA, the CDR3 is TGTGCCAGCAGTTTCGGACAGGGCGAGCAGTACTTC. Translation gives CASSFGQGEQYF.

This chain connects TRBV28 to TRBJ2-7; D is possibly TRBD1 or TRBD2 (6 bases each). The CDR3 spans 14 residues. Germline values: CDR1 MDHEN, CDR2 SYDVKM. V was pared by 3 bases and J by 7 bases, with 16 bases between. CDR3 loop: CASSLGWGAREQYF. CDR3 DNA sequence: TGTGCCAGCAGTTTGGGGTGGGGGGCGCGTGAGCAGTACTTC.

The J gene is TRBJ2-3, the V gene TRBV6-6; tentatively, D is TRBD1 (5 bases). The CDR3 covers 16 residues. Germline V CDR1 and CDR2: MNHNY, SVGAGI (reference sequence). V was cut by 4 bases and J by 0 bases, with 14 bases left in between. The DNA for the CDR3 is TGTGCCAGCAGTTCCCACAGGTCCCTTAGCACAGATACGCAGTATTTT. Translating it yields CASSSHRSLSTDTQYF.

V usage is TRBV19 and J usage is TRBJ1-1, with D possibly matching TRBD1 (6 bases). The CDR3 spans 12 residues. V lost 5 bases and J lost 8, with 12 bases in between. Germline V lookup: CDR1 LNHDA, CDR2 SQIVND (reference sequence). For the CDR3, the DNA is TGTGCCAGTAGTCTCTCCGGGACAGAAGCTTTCTTT. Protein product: CASSLSGTEAFF. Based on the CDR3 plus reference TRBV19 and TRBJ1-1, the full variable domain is DGGITQSPKYLFRKEGQNVTLSCEQNLNHDAMYWYRQDPGQGLRLIYYSQIVNDFQKGDIAEGYSVSREKKESFPLTVTSAQKNPTAFYLCASSLSGTEAFFGQGTRLTVV.

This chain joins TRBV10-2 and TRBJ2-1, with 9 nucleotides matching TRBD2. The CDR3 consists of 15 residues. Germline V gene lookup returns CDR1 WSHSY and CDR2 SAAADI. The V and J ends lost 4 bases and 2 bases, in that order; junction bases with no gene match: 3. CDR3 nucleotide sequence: TGCGCCAGCAGTGTTGGGACTAGCCCCTACAATGAGCAGTTCTTC. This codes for CASSVGTSPYNEQFF.